A single sample is the source of the 9 T cell receptor beta chains below, sequenced in a study of blood T cell repertoires in COVID-19. The assay was immunoSEQ multiplex PCR, and TCRdb's table has in-frame clones only and misses some. This table holds some 100,000 clones, roughly nine tenths found once. Sequencing was carried out using peripheral blood. The receptors shown here come from a man between 60 and 75 years old with acute or convalescent COVID-19.

This rearrangement joins TRBV12-3 or TRBV12-4 to TRBJ2-1; D is perhaps TRBD2 (6 bases). The CDR3 runs 12 residues. Trimming cost V 5 bases and J 14 bases, with 16 bases left between them. DNA for the CDR3: TGTGCCAGCAGTAGGCCCGGGACTCCCAAGTTCTTC. Its translation: CASSRPGTPKFF.

CDR3 nucleotides: TGTGCCAGCAGCTTAGTGGCTAGGATAAACTATGGCTACACCTTC. Translating it yields CASSLVARINYGYTF. The genes are TRBV7-9 and TRBJ1-2, with D unclear. Between the trimmed V and J ends, which lost 1 base and 2 bases, there was a span of 11 bases. The CDR3 totals 15 residues. Germline CDR1 and CDR2: SEHNR and FQNEAQ (reference sequence).

This sequence joins TRBV3-1 (or the pseudogene TRBV3-2) and TRBJ2-2, with 7 bases fitting TRBD2. The CDR3 sequence is 18 residues long. Germline V CDR1 and CDR2: LGHDT, YNNKEL (reference sequence). V dropped 1 base and J dropped 2; count of bases not matched to a gene: 10. CDR3 DNA sequence: TGTGCCAGCAGCCAAGTCCTGAAGTCTAGCGGAAACACCGGGGAGCTGTTTTTT. The encoded protein is CASSQVLKSSGNTGELFF.

This chain uses TRBV24-1 with TRBJ1-2; no firm D call. Between the trimmed V and J ends, which lost 4 bases and 7 bases, there was a span of 12 bases. CDR1 and CDR2 from the germline V gene are KGHDR and SFDVKD. CDR3 length: 13 residues. DNA of the CDR3: TGTGCCACCAGTGACCCTGGACTCTTTGGCTACACCTTC. It encodes CATSDPGLFGYTF.

The gene calls are TRBV19 and TRBJ1-2, with TRBD1 identical over 7 bases. This CDR3 has 14 amino acids. Unmatched junction bases numbered 7, after V lost 2 bases and J lost 7 bases. In germline, CDR1 is LNHDA, CDR2 SQIVND (reference sequence). The DNA for the CDR3 is TGTGCCAGTAGTATACAAGGGGGACAGCCTGGCTACACCTTC. It specifies CASSIQGGQPGYTF.

A few counts support this clone. This chain connects TRBV13 to TRBJ2-5; maybe TRBD2 (5 bases). The germline V and J ends were trimmed by 5 bases and 5 bases, with 12 bases remaining between them. This CDR3 is 13 amino acids long. Germline CDR1 is PRHDT and CDR2 is FYEKMQ (reference sequence). CDR3 loop: CASSLGLTETQYF. CDR3 nucleotides: TGTGCCAGCAGCCTCGGACTGACGGAGACCCAGTACTTC.

A note on this clone: The junction shows a germline mismatch at one end, possibly a read error. This chain uses TRBV7-7 with TRBJ2-5; 9 nucleotides line up with TRBD1. The CDR3 consists of 14 residues. Germline V lookup: CDR1 SSHAT, CDR2 FNYEAQ (reference sequence). This chain's CDR3 is CASSLDRGVETQYF. The CDR3 DNA follows: TGTGCTAGCAGTTTGGACAGGGGAGTGGAGACCCAGTACTTC.

This chain uses TRBV19 with TRBJ1-2; D uncertain. V dropped 5 bases and J dropped 6 bases, with 16 bases sitting between them. The CDR3 has 14 residues. Germline V gene data show CDR1 as LNHDA and CDR2 as SQIVND (reference sequence). CDR3 sequence: CASSLRFVEDGYTF. DNA of the CDR3: TGTGCCAGTAGTCTCCGTTTTGTAGAGGATGGCTACACCTTC.

This chain links TRBV6-6 with TRBJ1-2, with D perhaps matching TRBD1 (5 bases). Trimming shortened V by 7 bases and J by 6 bases, and 15 bases separated the two germline ends. CDR3 length: 13 residues. Germline values: CDR1 MNHNY, CDR2 SVGAGI (reference sequence). DNA of the CDR3: TGTGCCAGCAAGATGGGAGGGGTGCATGGCTACACCTTC. The encoded protein is CASKMGGVHGYTF.